The rows below give T cell receptor beta chains drawn from one sample of a study of T cells in Graves' hyperthyroidism and ophthalmopathy. TCRdb reanalysed the multiplex PCR reads using MiXCR and keeps one entry per CDR3 protein. Counted here are fewer than 650,000 distinct CDR3 sequences, 14% occurring once; the ten biggest clones make up roughly 14%. Sample: blood. These receptors were collected from a woman in her thirties or forties with Graves' hyperthyroidism. The CDR3 runs from the conserved cysteine through the conserved F or W. The D gene is left open where the match is weak. The size entry is marked missing in some rows and otherwise reads once, few, many or a size class.

v_call: TRBV5-5; j_call: TRBJ2-1; d_call: -; clone_size: few; cdr3_aa: CASSLESGTPGYNEQFF; cdr3_nt: TGTGCCAGCAGCTTGGAGTCCGGGACCCCTGGCTACAATGAGCAGTTCTTC
v_call: TRBV25-1; j_call: TRBJ2-3; d_call: -; clone_size: few; cdr3_aa: CASKVSLGTDTQYF; cdr3_nt: TGTGCCAGCAAAGTATCCCTGGGCACAGATACGCAGTATTTT
v_call: TRBV2; j_call: TRBJ2-7; d_call: TRBD1; clone_size: many; cdr3_aa: CASSSDRGSQSYEQYF; cdr3_nt: TGTGCCAGCAGTTCGGACAGGGGGTCTCAATCCTACGAGCAGTACTTC
v_call: TRBV20-1; j_call: TRBJ1-6; d_call: -; clone_size: few; cdr3_aa: CSALRDTNSPLHF; cdr3_nt: TGCAGTGCACTCCGGGACACTAATTCACCCCTCCACTTT
v_call: TRBV20-1; j_call: TRBJ2-2; d_call: TRBD2; clone_size: few; cdr3_aa: CSARVAGANTGELFF; cdr3_nt: TGCAGTGCTAGAGTAGCGGGGGCGAACACCGGGGAGCTGTTTTTT
v_call: TRBV18; j_call: TRBJ1-4; d_call: -; clone_size: many; cdr3_aa: CASSPTNEKLFF; cdr3_nt: TGTGCCAGCTCACCAACTAATGAAAAACTGTTTTTT
v_call: TRBV5-1; j_call: TRBJ2-7; d_call: TRBD2; clone_size: few; cdr3_aa: CASRQGTSGPHLIYEQYF; cdr3_nt: TGCGCCAGCAGACAGGGGACTAGCGGGCCTCACCTCATTTACGAGCAGTACTTC
v_call: TRBV28; j_call: TRBJ2-7; d_call: TRBD2; clone_size: many; cdr3_aa: CASSKPGTSSYEQYF; cdr3_nt: TGTGCCAGCAGCAAACCGGGGACTAGCAGCTACGAGCAGTACTTC
v_call: TRBV3-1; j_call: TRBJ1-5; d_call: TRBD1; clone_size: many; cdr3_aa: CASSWGQQNQPQHF; cdr3_nt: TGTGCCAGCAGCTGGGGACAGCAAAATCAGCCCCAGCATTTT
v_call: TRBV28; j_call: TRBJ2-7; d_call: TRBD1; clone_size: many; cdr3_aa: CASSLAVVGQGSYEQYF; cdr3_nt: TGTGCCAGCAGTTTAGCGGTAGTAGGACAGGGGTCCTACGAGCAGTACTTC
v_call: TRBV20-1; j_call: TRBJ2-3; d_call: TRBD2; clone_size: few; cdr3_aa: CSARTSGTRDTQYF; cdr3_nt: TGCAGTGCTAGGACTAGCGGGACCAGAGATACGCAGTATTTT
v_call: TRBV28; j_call: TRBJ1-2; d_call: TRBD1; clone_size: many; cdr3_aa: CASSVLGDRPDGGYTF; cdr3_nt: TGTGCCAGCAGTGTGCTCGGGGACAGGCCGGACGGTGGCTACACCTTC
v_call: TRBV20-1; j_call: TRBJ2-5; d_call: -; clone_size: few; cdr3_aa: CSVTTQFETQYF; cdr3_nt: TGCAGTGTTACTACTCAATTCGAGACCCAGTACTTC
v_call: TRBV24-1; j_call: TRBJ1-1; d_call: -; clone_size: many; cdr3_aa: CATIPGANRDTEAFF; cdr3_nt: TGTGCCACCATCCCAGGGGCGAATAGGGACACTGAAGCTTTCTTT
v_call: TRBV19; j_call: TRBJ1-5; d_call: -; clone_size: -; cdr3_aa: CASSPGNLGGNQPQHF; cdr3_nt: TGTGCCAGTAGTCCGGGTAATTTGGGGGGCAATCAGCCCCAGCATTTT
v_call: TRBV10-3; j_call: TRBJ2-2; d_call: TRBD1; clone_size: few; cdr3_aa: CAISPGTGYTGELFF; cdr3_nt: TGTGCCATCAGCCCCGGGACAGGGTACACCGGGGAGCTGTTTTTT